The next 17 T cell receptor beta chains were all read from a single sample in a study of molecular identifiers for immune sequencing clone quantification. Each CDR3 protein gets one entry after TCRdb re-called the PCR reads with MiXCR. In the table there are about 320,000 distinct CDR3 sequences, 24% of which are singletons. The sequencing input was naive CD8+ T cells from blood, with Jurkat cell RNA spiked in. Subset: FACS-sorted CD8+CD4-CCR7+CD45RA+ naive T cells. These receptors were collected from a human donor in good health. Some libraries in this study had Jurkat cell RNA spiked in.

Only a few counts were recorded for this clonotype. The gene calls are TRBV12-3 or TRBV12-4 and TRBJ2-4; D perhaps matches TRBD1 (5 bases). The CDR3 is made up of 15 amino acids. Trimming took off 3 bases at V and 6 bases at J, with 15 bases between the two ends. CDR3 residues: CASSFDRGAGNIQYF. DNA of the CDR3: TGTGCCAGCAGTTTCGACAGAGGAGCAGGAAACATTCAGTACTTC.

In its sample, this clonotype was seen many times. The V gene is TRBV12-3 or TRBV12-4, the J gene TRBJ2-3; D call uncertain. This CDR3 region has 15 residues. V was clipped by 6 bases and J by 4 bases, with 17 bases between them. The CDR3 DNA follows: TGTGCCAGCAGCCCCCTCCCCATAGATCCAGATACGCAGTATTTT. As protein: CASSPLPIDPDTQYF.

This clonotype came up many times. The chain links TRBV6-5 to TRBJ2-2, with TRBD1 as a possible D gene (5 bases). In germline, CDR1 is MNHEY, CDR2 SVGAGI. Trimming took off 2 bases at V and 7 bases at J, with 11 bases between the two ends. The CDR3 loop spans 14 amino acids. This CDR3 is CASSYTTVFGELFF. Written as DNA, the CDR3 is TGTGCCAGCAGTTACACGACAGTTTTCGGGGAGCTGTTTTTT.

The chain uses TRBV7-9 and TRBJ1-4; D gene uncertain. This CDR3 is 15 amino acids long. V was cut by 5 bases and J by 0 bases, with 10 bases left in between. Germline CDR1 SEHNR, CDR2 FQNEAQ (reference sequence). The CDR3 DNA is TGTGCCAGCAGCAGGGTCAGAGCAACTAATGAAAAACTGTTTTTT. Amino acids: CASSRVRATNEKLFF. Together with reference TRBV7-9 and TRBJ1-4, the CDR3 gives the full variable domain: DTGVSQNPRHKITKRGQNVTFRCDPISEHNRLYWYRQTLGQGPEFLTYFQNEAQLEKSRLLSDRFSAERPKGSFSTLEIQRTEQGDSAMYLCASSRVRATNEKLFFGSGTQLSVL.

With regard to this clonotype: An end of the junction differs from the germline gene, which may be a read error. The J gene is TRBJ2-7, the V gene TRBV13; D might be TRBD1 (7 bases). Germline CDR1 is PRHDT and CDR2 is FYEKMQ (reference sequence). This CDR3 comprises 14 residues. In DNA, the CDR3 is TGTGCCAGCAGCTTAGGTGGCAGGGGGGACGAGCAGTGCTTC. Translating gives CASSLGGRGDEQCF.

CDR3: CASSYLVGGTGELFF. For the CDR3, the DNA is TGTGCCAGCAGCTACCTCGTAGGAGGAACCGGGGAGCTGTTTTTT. V is TRBV13 and J is TRBJ2-2; D possibly corresponds to TRBD2 (5 bases). CDR3 size: 15 residues. Per the germline V gene, CDR1 is PRHDT and CDR2 is FYEKMQ (reference sequence). V gave up 4 bases and J gave up 5 bases, with 14 bases separating them.

This CDR3 reads CASSYSVSASPDEQYF. As DNA, the CDR3 is TGTGCCAGCAGTTACTCGGTATCGGCCTCCCCAGACGAGCAGTACTTC. The V call is TRBV6-2 or TRBV6-3, the J call TRBJ2-7, with unresolved D. The germline V and J ends were trimmed by 0 bases and 5 bases, with 17 bases remaining between them. The CDR3 is 16 residues long. The germline V gene has CDR1 MNHEY and CDR2 SVGEGT.

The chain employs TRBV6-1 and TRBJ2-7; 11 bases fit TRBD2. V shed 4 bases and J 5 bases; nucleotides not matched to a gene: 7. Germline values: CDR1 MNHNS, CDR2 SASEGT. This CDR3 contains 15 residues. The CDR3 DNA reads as TGTGCCAGCAGTGGACGACTAGCGGGGTATCACGAGCAGTACTTC. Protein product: CASSGRLAGYHEQYF.

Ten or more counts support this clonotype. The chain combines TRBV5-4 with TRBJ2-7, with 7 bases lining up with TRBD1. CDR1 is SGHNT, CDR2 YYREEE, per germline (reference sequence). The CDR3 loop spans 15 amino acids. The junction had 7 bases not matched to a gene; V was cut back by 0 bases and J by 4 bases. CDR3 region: CASSLEAGGRYEQYF. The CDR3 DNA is TGTGCCAGCAGCTTGGAGGCAGGGGGTAGGTACGAGCAGTACTTC. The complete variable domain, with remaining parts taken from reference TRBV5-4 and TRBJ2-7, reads ETGVTQSPTHLIKTRGQQVTLRCSSQSGHNTVSWYQQALGQGPQFIFQYYREEENGRGNFPPRFSGLQFPNYSSELNVNALELDDSALYLCASSLEAGGRYEQYFGPGTRLTVT.

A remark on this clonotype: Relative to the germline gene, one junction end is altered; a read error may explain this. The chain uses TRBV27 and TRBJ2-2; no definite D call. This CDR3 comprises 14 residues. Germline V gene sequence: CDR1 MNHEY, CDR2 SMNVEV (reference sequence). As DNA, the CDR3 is TGTGCCAACAGTTATAATCAGAACACCGGGGAGCTGTTTTTT. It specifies CANSYNQNTGELFF.

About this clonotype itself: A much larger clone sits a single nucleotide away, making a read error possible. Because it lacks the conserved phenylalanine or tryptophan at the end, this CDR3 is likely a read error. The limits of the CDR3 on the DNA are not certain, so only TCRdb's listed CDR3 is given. The CDR3 protein is CTWTPSYRR. The rearrangement links TRBV30 to TRBJ2-1; TRBD2, the table's D call, was not compared with the DNA. Germline-derived CDR1 and CDR2 are GTSNPN and SVGIG (reference sequence). Including both end residues, the CDR3 is 9 amino acids long.

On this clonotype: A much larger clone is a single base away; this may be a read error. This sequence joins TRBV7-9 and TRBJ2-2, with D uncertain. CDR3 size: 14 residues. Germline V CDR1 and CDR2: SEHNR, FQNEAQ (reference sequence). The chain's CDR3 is CAGSSLGGAGELFF. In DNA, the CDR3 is TGTGCCGGCAGCTCCCTTGGTGGGGCCGGGGAGCTGTTTTTT. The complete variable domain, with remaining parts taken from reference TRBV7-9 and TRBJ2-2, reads DTGVSQNPRHKITKRGQNVTFRCDPISEHNRLYWYRQTLGQGPEFLTYFQNEAQLEKSRLLSDRFSAERPKGSFSTLEIQRTEQGDSAMYLCAGSSLGGAGELFFGEGSRLTVL.

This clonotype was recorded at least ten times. CDR3 amino acids: CASSPRLAGGPTDTQYF. The CDR3, as DNA: TGTGCCAGCAGCCCAAGACTAGCGGGGGGGCCGACAGATACGCAGTATTTT. The rearrangement links TRBV7-9 to TRBJ2-3; TRBD2 matches 14 bases. The CDR3 loop spans 17 amino acids. Per germline, CDR1 SEHNR and CDR2 FQNEAQ (reference sequence). After removal of 5 bases from V and 3 bases from J, the junction contained 7 bases not matched to a gene.

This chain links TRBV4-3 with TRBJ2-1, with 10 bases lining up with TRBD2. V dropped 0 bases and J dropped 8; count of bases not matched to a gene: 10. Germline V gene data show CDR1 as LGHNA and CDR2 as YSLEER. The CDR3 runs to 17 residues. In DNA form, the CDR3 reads TGCGCCAGCAGCCAAGATATGGGACTAGCGATATTTGATGAGCAGTTCTTC. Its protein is CASSQDMGLAIFDEQFF.

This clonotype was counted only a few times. The CDR3 DNA reads as TGTGCCAGCAGTTCTCTAGCTATAGATACGCAGTATTTT. It is translated as CASSSLAIDTQYF. V and J are TRBV12-3 or TRBV12-4 and TRBJ2-3, with a tentative D call TRBD2 (5 bases). The CDR3 has 13 amino acids. The ends were cut back, 4 bases at V and 5 bases at J, with 10 bases in the middle.

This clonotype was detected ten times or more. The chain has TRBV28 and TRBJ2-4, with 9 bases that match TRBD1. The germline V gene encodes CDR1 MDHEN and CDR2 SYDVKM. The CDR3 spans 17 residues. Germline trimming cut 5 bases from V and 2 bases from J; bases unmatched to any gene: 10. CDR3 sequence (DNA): TGTGCCAGCAGTATGCCGACAGGGGGTATAACCAAAAACATTCAGTACTTC. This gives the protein CASSMPTGGITKNIQYF. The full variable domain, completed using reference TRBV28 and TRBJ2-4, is DVKVTQSSRYLVKRTGEKVFLECVQDMDHENMFWYRQDPGLGLRLIYFSYDVKMKEKGDIPEGYSVSREKKERFSLILESASTNQTSMYLCASSMPTGGITKNIQYFGAGTRLSVL.

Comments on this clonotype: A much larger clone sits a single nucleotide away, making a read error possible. The CDR3 bases are TGTGCCAGCAGCTTTTTCGCCGGGGAAAGGGCGGCTGATACGCAGTATTTT. Translation: CASSFFAGERAADTQYF. The V and J genes are TRBV5-5 and TRBJ2-3; D might be TRBD2 (5 bases). From germline, CDR1 is SGHKS and CDR2 YYEKEE (reference sequence). The CDR3 spans 17 residues. Trimming shortened V by 2 bases and J by 6 bases, and 22 bases separated the two germline ends.